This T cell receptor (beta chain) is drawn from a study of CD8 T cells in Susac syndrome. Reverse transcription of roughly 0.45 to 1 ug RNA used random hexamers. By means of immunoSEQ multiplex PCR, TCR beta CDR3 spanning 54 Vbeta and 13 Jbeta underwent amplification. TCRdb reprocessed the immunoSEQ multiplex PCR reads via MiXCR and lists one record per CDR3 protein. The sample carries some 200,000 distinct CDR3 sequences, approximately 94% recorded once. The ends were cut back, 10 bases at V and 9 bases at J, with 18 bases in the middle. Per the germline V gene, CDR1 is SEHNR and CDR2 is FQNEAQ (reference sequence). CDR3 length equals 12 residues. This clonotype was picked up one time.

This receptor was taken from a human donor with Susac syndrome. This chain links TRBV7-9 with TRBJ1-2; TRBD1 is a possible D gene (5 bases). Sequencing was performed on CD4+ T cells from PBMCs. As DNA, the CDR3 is TGTGCCATCCTCCCGGGGGGAGCCAGCTACACCTTC. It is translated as CAILPGGASYTF.